The 27 T cell receptor beta chains presented below share a single source sample, sequenced in a study of blood T cells in healthy people across ages. Primers used in a second PCR of roughly 6 to 11 cycles were a sample-barcoded 5' primer and a J-beta primer mix. TCRdb re-called the 5' RACE reads through MiXCR, storing one row per CDR3 protein. The sample records 1.5 million to 1.9 million distinct CDR3 sequences, about 42% being singletons. The sequencing sample was made of blood. The receptor set was obtained from a woman aged 18-29 years in good health.

This clonotype was observed a few times. The CDR3 DNA follows: TGCAGTGCTAGAGATCACCAGGGTGGCTCCTATAATTCACCCCTCCACTTT. Its translation is CSARDHQGGSYNSPLHF. V and J are TRBV20-1 and TRBJ1-6, with D perhaps TRBD1 (5 bases). With 0 bases removed from V and 0 bases from J, the gap between germline ends came to 12 bases. This CDR3 comprises 17 residues. The germline gives CDR1 DFQATT, CDR2 SNEGSKA (reference sequence).

This clonotype occurred a few times. J is TRBJ1-6 and V is TRBV15; the D gene is possibly TRBD1 (6 bases). There are 15 residues in the CDR3. Germline loops: CDR1 LNHNV, CDR2 YYDKDF (reference sequence). The V gene lost 2 bases and the J gene lost 7 bases, with 12 bases spanning the gap. DNA for the CDR3: TGTGCCACCAGCAGATCAACAGGGTGGAATTCACCCCTCCACTTT. It translates to CATSRSTGWNSPLHF. The complete variable domain, with remaining parts taken from reference TRBV15 and TRBJ1-6, reads DAMVIQNPRYQVTQFGKPVTLSCSQTLNHNVMYWYQQKSSQAPKLLFHYYDKDFNNEADTPDNFQSRRPNTSFCFLDIRSPGLGDTAMYLCATSRSTGWNSPLHFGNGTRLTVT.

The V gene is TRBV12-3 or TRBV12-4, the J gene TRBJ1-5; 12 positions agree with TRBD1. This CDR3 region has 16 residues. V gave up 5 bases and J gave up 9 bases; unmatched junction bases: 11. DNA for the CDR3: TGTGCCAGCAGTCTCGGGACAGGGGGCAATGGGGGGCCCCAGCATTTT. It encodes CASSLGTGGNGGPQHF.

The chain is built from TRBV27 and TRBJ2-1; TRBD2 might be the D (5 bases). Trimming took 2 bases from V and 6 from J, leaving 11 bases between them. Per the germline V gene, CDR1 is MNHEY and CDR2 is SMNVEV (reference sequence). The CDR3 spans 14 residues. The CDR3 DNA sequence: TGTGCCAGCAGTTTACGGAGGTTGGTCAATGAGCAGTTCTTC. Protein product: CASSLRRLVNEQFF.

The chain carries TRBV20-1 and TRBJ2-1, with D possibly matching TRBD2 (6 bases). The CDR3 loop spans 16 amino acids. Trimming removed 0 bases at V and 3 bases at J, with 15 bases between. Germline CDR1 is DFQATT and CDR2 is SNEGSKA (reference sequence). The chain's CDR3 is CSARDRGSGDYNEQFF. CDR3 bases: TGCAGTGCTAGAGATCGCGGTAGCGGAGACTACAATGAGCAGTTCTTC.

This clonotype occurred many times. This chain uses TRBV10-3 with TRBJ1-6, with unresolved D. Germline V CDR1 and CDR2: ENHRY, SYGVKD. CDR3 length: 14 amino acids. With 7 bases removed from V and 8 bases from J, the gap between germline ends came to 15 bases. The CDR3 loop reads CAITPNYPYSPLHF. CDR3 nucleotides: TGTGCCATCACCCCCAATTATCCTTATTCACCCCTCCACTTT.

The chain joins TRBV29-1 to TRBJ2-1, with a weak D call TRBD2 (6 bases). Looked up from germline, CDR1 is SQVTM and CDR2 is ANQGSEA. This CDR3 is 14 amino acids long. V was clipped by 6 bases and J by 8 bases, with 20 bases between them. CDR3: CSVEGRGVRDEQFF. The DNA for the CDR3 is TGCAGCGTGGAGGGACGGGGTGTTCGGGATGAGCAGTTCTTC.

There are a few counts of this clonotype. The CDR3 DNA sequence: TGTGCCAGCAGTTTGGCTTTCACCGGAGGGACCCAGTACTTC. It yields the protein CASSLAFTGGTQYF. The chain uses TRBV27 and TRBJ2-5; TRBD2 might be the D (5 bases). This CDR3 contains 14 residues. The germline CDR1 and CDR2 sequences are MNHEY and SMNVEV (reference sequence). Trimming shortened V by 3 bases and J by 7 bases, and 15 bases separated the two germline ends.

This rearrangement joins TRBV9 to TRBJ2-3, with D possibly being TRBD2 (5 bases). CDR3 length equals 18 residues. Trimming took 2 bases from V and 3 from J, leaving 22 bases between them. The germline V gene has CDR1 SGDLS and CDR2 YYNGEE. As DNA, the CDR3 is TGTGCCAGCAGCGTCGCCCTAGGCTTCCGTCGGGGTACAGATACGCAGTATTTT. This codes for CASSVALGFRRGTDTQYF.

This clonotype was seen only a few times. The chain uses TRBV7-9 and TRBJ2-1; D is perhaps TRBD2 (7 bases). The CDR3 consists of 15 residues. Germline CDR1 and CDR2: SEHNR and FQNEAQ (reference sequence). The germline V and J ends were trimmed by 5 bases and 2 bases, with 13 bases remaining between them. The CDR3 DNA follows: TGTGCCAGCAGCAGACGGGGGGCAACCTACAATGAGCAGTTCTTC. Translating gives CASSRRGATYNEQFF.

The chain uses TRBV25-1 and TRBJ2-7, with 11 nucleotides matching TRBD2. The CDR3 sequence is 16 residues long. With 3 bases clipped from V and 3 bases from J, the junction kept 7 bases outside the gene matches. Per the germline V gene, CDR1 is MGHDK and CDR2 is SYGVNS. DNA for the CDR3: TGTGCCAGCAGTGATTCACGACTAGCGGGGTTCTACGAGCAGTACTTC. It yields the protein CASSDSRLAGFYEQYF.

The chain recombines TRBV12-3 or TRBV12-4 with TRBJ2-7; TRBD1 aligns across 7 bases. There are 16 residues in the CDR3. J lost 10 bases, V lost 5 bases, and 20 bases had no gene match. The DNA for the CDR3 is TGTGCCAGCAGTCTACTCCTGACAGGGCTAGTGGAGACTCAGTACTTC. Translation: CASSLLLTGLVETQYF.

The V call is TRBV6-2 or TRBV6-3, the J call TRBJ2-3; D not resolved. This CDR3 region has 16 residues. The germline V and J ends were trimmed by 2 bases and 0 bases, with 12 bases remaining between them. Germline-derived CDR1 and CDR2 are MNHEY and SVGEGT. Here the CDR3 DNA reads TGTGCCAGCAGTTACGATGCGGCAACTAGCACAGATACGCAGTATTTT. Its translation is CASSYDAATSTDTQYF.

This chain joins TRBV6-5 and TRBJ2-5; perhaps TRBD1 as D (5 bases). The end of the DNA fits TRBJ2-7 better, so the J call may be wrong. Germline-derived CDR1 and CDR2 are MNHEY and SVGAGI. The CDR3 has 15 residues. CDR3 region: CASSLRQFLDYEQYF. CDR3 coding DNA: TGTGCCAGCAGCTTAAGACAGTTCCTCGACTACGAGCAGTACTTC.

This chain joins TRBV6-2 or TRBV6-3 and TRBJ2-2; no reliable D call. This CDR3 has 14 amino acids. V was trimmed by 2 bases and J by 3 bases, leaving 7 bases between them. Germline loops: CDR1 MNHEY, CDR2 SVGEGT. CDR3 in DNA: TGTGCCAGCAGTTACGCCACCCACACCGGGGAGCTGTTTTTT. Its protein product is CASSYATHTGELFF.

This CDR3 reads CASSRSGQGAYEQFF. DNA of the CDR3: TGCGCCAGCAGTCGGTCCGGACAGGGGGCCTATGAGCAGTTCTTC. The chain uses TRBV5-1 and TRBJ2-1; 11 nucleotides match TRBD1. Germline assignment: CDR1 SGHRS and CDR2 YFSETQ. V shed 5 bases, J shed 8 bases, and the junction held 9 bases outside the gene matches. The CDR3 loop spans 15 amino acids.

The table lists this clonotype with a few counts. This sequence joins TRBV4-1 and TRBJ1-1, with unresolved D. Per germline, CDR1 MGHRA and CDR2 YSYEKL. The V and J ends lost 3 bases and 5 bases respectively, with 10 bases between them. The CDR3 sequence is 13 residues long. CDR3 nucleotides: TGCGCCAGCAGCCAGTGGGCCCGAACTGAAGCTTTCTTT. Translation gives CASSQWARTEAFF.

A few counts support this clonotype. The genes are TRBV12-3 or TRBV12-4 and TRBJ2-1; D gene unclear. Trimming removed 5 bases from V and 0 bases from J, with 11 bases in between. The CDR3 spans 15 residues. Here the CDR3 DNA reads TGTGCCAGCAGTCACCCTCGACACTCCTACAATGAGCAGTTCTTC. Protein: CASSHPRHSYNEQFF.

V usage is TRBV15 and J usage is TRBJ2-3; possibly TRBD2 for D (5 bases). The CDR3 has 14 amino acids. Per the germline V gene, CDR1 is LNHNV and CDR2 is YYDKDF (reference sequence). V was trimmed by 3 bases and J by 4 bases, leaving 11 bases between them. Here the CDR3 DNA reads TGTGCCACCAGCAGGGGAGACTTCGCAGATACGCAGTATTTT. Translating gives CATSRGDFADTQYF.

The chain employs TRBV27 and TRBJ2-7; 14 positions match TRBD2. The CDR3 covers 18 residues. In germline, CDR1 is MNHEY, CDR2 SMNVEV (reference sequence). The ends lost 6 bases at V and 7 bases at J; junction bases unmatched: 17. CDR3 amino acids: CASRPTGLAGVRPTEQYF. CDR3 DNA sequence: TGTGCCAGCAGACCTACGGGACTAGCGGGAGTTAGACCGACTGAGCAGTACTTC.

In this sample, this clonotype turned up a few times. The chain recombines TRBV6-5 with TRBJ1-2; D is ambiguous. The CDR3 extends over 13 amino acids. Trimming pared 7 bases from V and 2 bases from J, leaving 11 bases between. Germline V gives CDR1 MNHEY, CDR2 SVGAGI. Written as DNA, the CDR3 is TGTGCCAGCAAATTTGGGTTGAACTATGGCTACACCTTC. It specifies CASKFGLNYGYTF.

The gene calls are TRBV6-5 and TRBJ2-5, with 12 nucleotides matching TRBD2. There are 16 residues in the CDR3. Losses at the gene ends were 6 bases for V and 2 bases for J; bases not matched to a gene: 7. From germline, CDR1 is MNHEY and CDR2 SVGAGI. As DNA, the CDR3 is TGTGCCAGCAGACGTCTAGCGGGGGGGCGTCAAGAGACCCAGTACTTC. Translating gives CASRRLAGGRQETQYF.

This clonotype appeared once. The rearrangement joins TRBV4-1 to TRBJ2-3; 7 bases are a match to TRBD1. The CDR3 length is 14 residues. With V trimmed by 1 base and J by 8 bases, 6 bases remained unmatched. From germline, CDR1 is MGHRA and CDR2 YSYEKL. The CDR3 here is CASSQGQGLGTQYF. CDR3 nucleotides: TGCGCCAGCAGCCAAGGACAGGGATTGGGTACGCAGTATTTT.

This clonotype has only a few counts. This sequence joins TRBV6-6 and TRBJ1-2; D remains ambiguous. CDR1 is MNHNY, CDR2 SVGAGI, per germline (reference sequence). This CDR3 is built from 17 residues. Trimming shortened V by 5 bases and J by 4 bases, and 23 bases separated the two germline ends. CDR3 nucleotide sequence: TGTGCCAGCAGTCAAACAACCCGACGTTCCGGGGTCTATGGCTACACCTTC. Amino acids: CASSQTTRRSGVYGYTF.

The chain joins TRBV25-1 to TRBJ2-7, with 12 nucleotides matching TRBD1. This CDR3 has 13 amino acids. CDR1 and CDR2 from the germline V gene are MGHDK and SYGVNS. In nucleotides, the CDR3 is TGTGCAGTGGTAGGGACAGGGGGCGTCGAGCAGTACTTC. Translated: CAVVGTGGVEQYF.

This clonotype was found a few times. The chain has TRBV12-3 or TRBV12-4 and TRBJ1-2; D is possibly TRBD1 (5 bases). V lost 3 bases and J lost 5, with 16 bases in between. The CDR3 spans 15 residues. The CDR3 bases are TGTGCCAGCAGTTTTTCCGAGGGGACTATTTATGGCTACACCTTC. This sequence encodes CASSFSEGTIYGYTF.

In this sample, this clonotype turned up many times. The chain joins TRBV29-1 to TRBJ2-3; D unclear. The V and J ends lost 4 bases and 1 base respectively, with 3 bases between them. This CDR3 contains 11 residues. Germline CDR1 SQVTM, CDR2 ANQGSEA. The CDR3 here is CSVARTDTQYF. CDR3 DNA sequence: TGCAGCGTTGCTCGCACAGATACGCAGTATTTT.